Shown below are 27 T cell receptor beta chains from a single sample sequenced in a study of neurological immune-mediated disorders. The sample's time point: longitudinal time-point 3. TCRdb redid the calling of the 5' RACE reads with MiXCR, one entry per CDR3 protein. Of under 130,000 distinct CDR3 sequences listed, 10% to 14% are singletons. The material sequenced was PBMCs. Receptors were obtained from a female donor with HTLV-1-associated myelopathy (HAM/TSP).

This clonotype appeared many times. At one end the junction does not follow the germline gene, possibly because of a read error. This chain connects TRBV15 to TRBJ2-7; no definite D call. CDR1 is LNHNV, CDR2 YYDKDF, per germline (reference sequence). The CDR3 is made up of 13 amino acids. The chain's CDR3 is CATSPIPGYEQYF. The CDR3 DNA reads TGTGCTACCAGCCCTATACCAGGCTACGAGCAGTACTTC.

This clonotype was observed many times. The chain joins TRBV5-1 to TRBJ1-1, with 9 bases fitting TRBD1. CDR3 size: 16 residues. The ends lost 5 bases at V and 0 bases at J; junction bases unmatched: 8. Per germline, CDR1 SGHRS and CDR2 YFSETQ. CDR3 loop: CASRPGQGPMNTEAFF. The CDR3, as DNA: TGCGCCAGCAGACCGGGACAGGGACCCATGAACACTGAAGCTTTCTTT.

The genes are TRBV6-6 and TRBJ1-5; D possibly corresponds to TRBD1 (6 bases). The CDR3 loop spans 14 amino acids. Trimming stripped 6 bases from V and 5 bases from J, with 14 bases between. Germline-derived CDR1 and CDR2 are MNHNY and SVGAGI (reference sequence). The CDR3, as DNA: TGTGCCAGCAGGAACAGGGACCCGGATCAGCCCCAGCATTTT. It translates to CASRNRDPDQPQHF.

This clonotype was found many times. This chain connects TRBV12-3 or TRBV12-4 to TRBJ2-1, with 13 positions matching TRBD2. V lost 6 bases, J lost 6 bases, and 8 bases stayed unmatched. This CDR3 is 16 amino acids long. CDR3 residues: CASRETSGGAINEQFF. CDR3 nucleotide sequence: TGTGCCAGCAGAGAAACTAGCGGGGGGGCGATCAATGAGCAGTTCTTC.

This clonotype appeared many times. The gene calls are TRBV20-1 and TRBJ2-3; a weak D match, TRBD2 (7 bases). The CDR3 consists of 17 residues. CDR1 is DFQATT and CDR2 is SNEGSKA in the germline V gene (reference sequence). With 1 base removed from V and 0 bases from J, the gap between germline ends came to 17 bases. The CDR3 coding sequence is TGCAGTGCTAGAGCGGGGGGCCGAATCGGGAGCACAGATACGCAGTATTTT. Encoded protein: CSARAGGRIGSTDTQYF.

This clonotype has at least ten counts. The chain is built from TRBV6-6 and TRBJ2-6; TRBD2 matches at 9 bases. CDR1 MNHNY and CDR2 SVGAGI come from the germline V gene (reference sequence). Trimming removed 2 bases from V and 2 bases from J; junction bases left unmatched: 1. The CDR3 consists of 16 residues. The CDR3 loop is CASSYGGRAGANVLTF. CDR3 nucleotides: TGTGCCAGCAGTTACGGCGGGAGGGCTGGGGCCAACGTCCTGACTTTC.

This clonotype was seen many times. This chain joins TRBV12-3 or TRBV12-4 and TRBJ1-6; no definite D call. The CDR3 length is 14 residues. Trimming stripped 1 base from V and 7 bases from J, with 8 bases between. The CDR3 spells CASSLGAGNSPLHF. As DNA, the CDR3 is TGTGCCAGCAGTTTAGGGGCTGGCAATTCACCCCTCCACTTT.

This clonotype came up many times. This rearrangement joins TRBV20-1 to TRBJ2-1, with D unresolved. Germline CDR1 DFQATT, CDR2 SNEGSKA (reference sequence). With 1 base removed from V and 6 bases from J, the gap between germline ends came to 10 bases. CDR3 size: 13 residues. The chain's CDR3 is CSARVGRLNEQFF. CDR3 DNA sequence: TGCAGTGCTAGAGTCGGGCGGCTCAATGAGCAGTTCTTC.

The chain couples TRBV5-6 to TRBJ2-7, with 8 bases that match TRBD1. Germline loops: CDR1 SGHDT, CDR2 YYEEEE. The V segment lost 4 bases and the J segment 6 bases; nucleotides outside the gene matches: 3. This CDR3 has 12 amino acids. As DNA, the CDR3 is TGTGCCAGCAGCCAGGACAGGGCCGAGCAGTACTTC. This translates into CASSQDRAEQYF.

This clonotype was counted many times. The rearrangement joins TRBV14 to TRBJ2-7; 7 bases fit TRBD1. Germline V gives CDR1 SGHDN, CDR2 FVKESK. This CDR3 is built from 16 residues. V was pared by 1 base and J by 2 bases, with 8 bases of the junction left unmatched. CDR3 amino acids: CASSQGGGRSTYEQYF. The CDR3, as DNA: TGTGCCAGCAGCCAAGGAGGGGGCCGATCGACCTACGAGCAGTACTTC.

V gene TRBV5-6 combines with J gene TRBJ2-3; possibly TRBD1 or TRBD2 for D (6 bases each). This CDR3 has 13 residues. V lost 10 bases and J 8 bases, leaving 20 bases between the germline ends. The germline gives CDR1 SGHDT, CDR2 YYEEEE. CDR3 sequence reads: CAAALGGLGTQYF. The CDR3 coding sequence is TGTGCCGCCGCATTGGGGGGCCTCGGTACGCAGTATTTT.

This clonotype has a count of ten or more. The V gene is TRBV3-1, the J gene TRBJ2-3; the D is unclear. Deletions cut 5 bases from V and 0 bases from J, with 9 bases between. Germline values: CDR1 LGHDT, CDR2 YNNKEL (reference sequence). This CDR3 spans 14 amino acids. CDR3 DNA: TGTGCCAGCAGCTCCCGGCGGAGCACAGATACGCAGTATTTT. It translates to CASSSRRSTDTQYF.

This clonotype was recorded many times. The gene calls are TRBV5-1 and TRBJ2-7, with D unresolved. CDR3 length: 16 amino acids. V dropped 0 bases and J dropped 3 bases, with 16 bases sitting between them. Germline assignment: CDR1 SGHRS and CDR2 YFSETQ. CDR3 nucleotide sequence: TGCGCCAGCAGCTTGGTCGGTGGCATGGGGAACTACGAGCAGTACTTC. This gives the protein CASSLVGGMGNYEQYF.

In its sample, this clonotype was seen many times. The V and J genes are TRBV10-2 and TRBJ2-2, with D hard to call. CDR3 length equals 15 residues. V was trimmed by 5 bases and J by 1 base, leaving 11 bases between them. Germline V CDR1 and CDR2: WSHSY, SAAADI. The CDR3 loop reads CASSRNVGNTGELFF. The CDR3, as DNA: TGCGCCAGCAGTAGAAACGTGGGGAACACCGGGGAGCTGTTTTTT.

This clonotype has at least ten counts. The chain recombines TRBV5-1 with TRBJ2-3; TRBD1 matches at 7 bases. This CDR3 is 16 amino acids long. Losses at the gene ends were 6 bases for V and 2 bases for J; bases not matched to a gene: 12. Germline CDR1 reads SGHRS; CDR2 reads YFSETQ. Written as DNA, the CDR3 is TGCGCCAGCACCATTGTGGGGACAGCTTCCACAGATACGCAGTATTTT. It specifies CASTIVGTASTDTQYF.

This clonotype was recorded many times. The chain recombines TRBV10-3 with TRBJ2-1; TRBD1 matches 11 bases. V dropped 1 base and J dropped 9; count of bases not matched to a gene: 5. Germline CDR1 and CDR2: ENHRY and SYGVKD. The length of the CDR3 is 15 residues. CDR3 sequence reads: CAISELGQGAGEQFF. The CDR3 region has the DNA TGTGCCATCAGTGAGTTAGGACAGGGGGCCGGTGAGCAGTTCTTC.

V and J are TRBV12-3 or TRBV12-4 and TRBJ2-1; 8 bases agree with TRBD1. This CDR3 has 14 amino acids. CDR3: CTSQGQGKGNEQFF. The CDR3 DNA sequence: TGTACTAGCCAAGGACAGGGAAAAGGGAATGAGCAGTTCTTC.

As concerns this clonotype: The junction shows a germline mismatch at one end, possibly a read error. The chain has TRBV5-1 and TRBJ2-1; tentatively, D is TRBD2 (5 bases). This CDR3 comprises 15 residues. Germline CDR1 reads SGHRS; CDR2 reads YFSETQ. CDR3 residues: CTSSFTGKYYNEQFF. DNA of the CDR3: TGCACCAGCAGCTTTACGGGGAAGTACTACAATGAGCAGTTCTTC.

This clonotype has at least ten counts. The chain combines TRBV4-1 with TRBJ1-2; TRBD1 matches at 10 bases. Germline V CDR1 and CDR2: MGHRA, YSYEKL. Losses at the gene ends were 7 bases for V and 4 bases for J; bases not matched to a gene: 15. The CDR3 has 17 residues. CDR3 DNA: TGCGCCAGCACCAAAGGTGGCCCAAGACAGGGGGCCTATGGCTACACCTTC. Translation: CASTKGGPRQGAYGYTF.

In this sample, this clonotype turned up many times. The chain combines TRBV5-1 with TRBJ2-3; 9 bases match TRBD1. In germline, CDR1 is SGHRS, CDR2 YFSETQ. Trimming cost V 0 bases and J 3 bases; bases outside gene matches: 5. This CDR3 contains 16 residues. The CDR3 loop reads CASSLARGQGTDTQYF. The CDR3 nucleotides are TGCGCCAGCAGCTTGGCCCGGGGACAGGGTACAGATACGCAGTATTTT.

This clonotype was picked up many times. This chain uses TRBV20-1 with TRBJ1-6; D call uncertain. Germline V CDR1 and CDR2: DFQATT, SNEGSKA (reference sequence). This CDR3 spans 16 amino acids. Trimming took 0 bases from V and 5 from J, leaving 14 bases between them. The CDR3, as DNA: TGCAGTGCTAGAGAGCCTGGACGGTTAAATAATTCACCCCTCCACTTT. It yields the protein CSAREPGRLNNSPLHF.

The sample holds many counts of this clonotype. The rearrangement uses TRBV5-6 and TRBJ1-5; 8 positions match TRBD1. The CDR3 is 15 amino acids. The V gene's germline CDR1 is SGHDT and CDR2 YYEEEE. Trimming removed 4 bases from V and 4 bases from J; junction bases left unmatched: 7. The DNA for the CDR3 is TGTGCCAGCAGCATACGGACAGGGCGTAATCAGCCCCAGCATTTT. Protein: CASSIRTGRNQPQHF.

At least ten counts were recorded for this clonotype. The CDR3 is CSAHVSNTGELFF. The CDR3 nucleotides are TGCAGTGCTCACGTGTCGAACACCGGGGAGCTGTTTTTT. The rearrangement links TRBV20-1 to TRBJ2-2; D gene ambiguous. Trimming removed 5 bases at V and 0 bases at J, with 7 bases between. The CDR3 length is 13 residues. The V gene's germline CDR1 is DFQATT and CDR2 SNEGSKA (reference sequence).

This clonotype came up many times. The chain uses TRBV20-1 and TRBJ1-5, with 7 positions matching TRBD1. The germline V gene has CDR1 DFQATT and CDR2 SNEGSKA (reference sequence). This CDR3 spans 14 amino acids. J was trimmed by 7 bases and V by 5 bases; bases with no gene match: 11. As DNA, the CDR3 is TGCAGTGCTCGGGACAGTTTATATCTCCAGCCCCAGCATTTT. This sequence encodes CSARDSLYLQPQHF.

The rearrangement links TRBV5-1 to TRBJ2-7; the match to TRBD2 covers 7 bases. The CDR3 covers 15 residues. Germline assignment: CDR1 SGHRS and CDR2 YFSETQ. Trimming took 0 bases from V and 0 from J; bases not matched to a gene: 3. The DNA for the CDR3 is TGCGCCAGCAGCTTGGACCTAGCGGTCTCCTACGAGCAGTACTTC. It codes for CASSLDLAVSYEQYF. The variable domain in full, with the rest retrieved from reference TRBV5-1 and TRBJ2-7, is KAGVTQTPRYLIKTRGQQVTLSCSPISGHRSVSWYQQTPGQGLQFLFEYFSETQRNKGNFPGRFSGRQFSNSRSEMNVSTLELGDSALYLCASSLDLAVSYEQYFGPGTRLTVT.

This clonotype was recorded only once. This rearrangement joins TRBV7-3 to TRBJ2-3; 8 bases agree with TRBD2. Trimming took 5 bases from V and 2 from J; bases not matched to a gene: 9. The germline V gene has CDR1 SGHTA and CDR2 FQGTGA. The CDR3 has 16 amino acids. Here the CDR3 DNA reads TGTGCCAGCAGCCGGACTAGCCCACCTTTCACAGATACGCAGTATTTT. Protein product: CASSRTSPPFTDTQYF.

With regard to this clonotype: This may come from a read error, since a much larger clone is one base off. The chain combines TRBV29-1 with TRBJ2-3; D gene unclear. Between the trimmed V and J ends, which lost 7 bases and 3 bases, there was a span of 14 bases. There are 13 residues in the CDR3. Germline V CDR1 and CDR2: SQVTM, ANQGSEA. The chain's CDR3 is CSAEAMGTDTQYF. CDR3 bases: TGCAGCGCCGAGGCGATGGGAACAGATACGCAGTATTTT.